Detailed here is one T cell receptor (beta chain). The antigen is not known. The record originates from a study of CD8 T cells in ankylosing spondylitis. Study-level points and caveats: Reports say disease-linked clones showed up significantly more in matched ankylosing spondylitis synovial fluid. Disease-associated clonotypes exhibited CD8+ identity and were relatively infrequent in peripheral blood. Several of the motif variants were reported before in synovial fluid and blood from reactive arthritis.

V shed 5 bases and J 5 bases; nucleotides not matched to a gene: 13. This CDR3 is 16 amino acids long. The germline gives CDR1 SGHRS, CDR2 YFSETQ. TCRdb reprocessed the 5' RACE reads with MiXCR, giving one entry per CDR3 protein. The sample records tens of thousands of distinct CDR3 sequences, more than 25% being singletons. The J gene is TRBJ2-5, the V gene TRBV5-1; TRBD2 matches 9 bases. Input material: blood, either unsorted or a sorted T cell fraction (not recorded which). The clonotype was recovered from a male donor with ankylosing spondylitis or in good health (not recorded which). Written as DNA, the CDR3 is TGCGCCAGCAGGTTCTCTAGCGGGACCTCAGGGGAGACCCAGTACTTC. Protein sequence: CASRFSSGTSGETQYF.